Only a few counts were recorded for the clone carrying this T cell receptor (beta chain). Its antigen is not identified. Unsorted PBMC replicate PCRs used around 300 ng DNA, 32,000 or so T cell genomes. It was on ten immunoSEQ deep assay plates that unsorted PBMC DNA was sequenced. Sequencing was performed with immunoSEQ multiplex PCR; in TCRdb, only in-frame clones are kept and a portion is missing. Of about 490,000 clones in the sample, roughly four fifths are singletons; the top ten hold approximately 13%. The data were obtained in a study of shared clonotypes between healthy human individuals. Broader study findings: Donor scarcity curtailed the genetic and exposure-history diversity represented herein. In this cohort, only blood was sampled, and tissue repertoires likely differ.

The CDR3 is 14 amino acids. Germline values: CDR1 SQVTM, CDR2 ANQGSEA. Unmatched junction bases numbered 11, after V lost 6 bases and J lost 5 bases. The clonotype comes from a woman between 40 and 55 years old in good health. Some clones in this sample may be carry-over from other donors' samples. The chain uses TRBV29-1 and TRBJ2-5; 8 bases are shared with TRBD1. Sequencing was done on a sample of PBMCs. The CDR3 DNA reads TGCAGCGTAGACTTCCAGGGGGCTCGGGAGACCCAGTACTTC. Encoded protein: CSVDFQGARETQYF.